The 10 T cell receptor beta chains in this list originate from one sample, sequenced in a study of OX40 agonist ivuxolimab in advanced cancers. Data came from immunoSEQ multiplex PCR; TCRdb stores just in-frame clones and leaves some out. The sample holds 85,000 to 95,000 clones, approximately 89% seen once. Sequencing used CD4+ or CD8+ T cells sorted from blood, obtained in a trial of the OX40 agonist ivuxolimab. These receptors all come from an adult with an advanced solid tumor such as melanoma, head and neck, liver or kidney cancer.

The chain recombines TRBV25-1 with TRBJ1-1; D is uncertain. Trimming removed 4 bases at V and 6 bases at J, with 9 bases between. Germline values: CDR1 MGHDK, CDR2 SYGVNS. This CDR3 spans 12 amino acids. For the CDR3, the DNA is TGTGCCAGCAGTGCAATGTTCGCTGAAGCTTTCTTT. Its translation is CASSAMFAEAFF.

The genes are TRBV27 and TRBJ2-5; maybe TRBD1 (6 bases). Germline V lookup: CDR1 MNHEY, CDR2 SMNVEV (reference sequence). The CDR3 has 14 residues. V gave up 2 bases and J gave up 5 bases, with 12 bases separating them. The CDR3 DNA reads TGTGCCAGCAGTTTACTTGGGGGCGGGGAGACCCAGTACTTC. It translates to CASSLLGGGETQYF.

J is TRBJ1-4 and V is TRBV5-1, with D tentatively TRBD1 (5 bases). Looked up from germline, CDR1 is SGHRS and CDR2 is YFSETQ. This CDR3 contains 15 residues. Deletions cut 4 bases from V and 4 bases from J, with 14 bases between. In DNA, the CDR3 is TGCGCCAGCAGCGTGACGGGACCGCGTAATGAAAAACTGTTTTTT. The encoded protein is CASSVTGPRNEKLFF.

The J gene is TRBJ1-2, the V gene TRBV7-3, with D possibly matching TRBD1 (5 bases). The CDR3 totals 15 residues. Germline loops: CDR1 SGHTA, CDR2 FQGTGA. V was clipped by 1 base and J by 5 bases, with 14 bases between them. The CDR3: CASSLSRDNDYGYTF. The DNA of the CDR3 is TGTGCCAGCAGCTTAAGCAGGGATAATGATTATGGCTACACCTTC.

The chain recombines TRBV10-3 with TRBJ2-6; D is undetermined. This CDR3 has 17 amino acids. The V end lost 0 bases, the J end lost 0 bases, and 9 bases lay between the germline ends. CDR1 is ENHRY and CDR2 is SYGVKD in the germline V gene. The CDR3 reads CAISESYRISGANVLTF. CDR3 bases: TGTGCCATCAGTGAGTCGTATAGGATCTCTGGGGCCAACGTCCTGACTTTC.

The chain recombines TRBV4-1 with TRBJ2-2, with D unclear. The length of the CDR3 is 15 residues. Germline V gene sequence: CDR1 MGHRA, CDR2 YSYEKL. Deletions cut 0 bases from V and 0 bases from J, with 5 bases between. The CDR3 coding sequence is TGCGCCAGCAGCCAAGAATACTCGAACACCGGGGAGCTGTTTTTT. It translates to CASSQEYSNTGELFF.

The chain employs TRBV19 and TRBJ2-7; the D gene is possibly TRBD2 (6 bases). The CDR3 covers 14 residues. Per germline, CDR1 LNHDA and CDR2 SQIVND (reference sequence). Trimming shortened V by 4 bases and J by 3 bases, and 13 bases separated the two germline ends. This chain's CDR3 is CASSTRDSLYEQYF. The CDR3 DNA is TGTGCCAGTAGTACCCGGGACTCCCTCTACGAGCAGTACTTC.

The chain joins TRBV6-1 to TRBJ1-2, with 8 bases that match TRBD1. Germline V gives CDR1 MNHNS, CDR2 SASEGT. J was trimmed by 8 bases and V by 6 bases; bases with no gene match: 8. This CDR3 contains 13 residues. The CDR3 reads CASSSGGANGYTF. The CDR3 bases are TGTGCCAGCAGCTCAGGGGGCGCGAACGGCTACACCTTC.

The V call is TRBV4-2, the J call TRBJ2-5; TRBD2 aligns across 8 bases. In germline, CDR1 is LGHNA, CDR2 YNFKEQ. The CDR3 has 14 residues. The J segment lost 2 bases and the V segment lost 3 bases, leaving 2 bases of the junction unmatched. The CDR3 protein is CASSHLAGQETQYF. Here the CDR3 DNA reads TGTGCCAGCAGCCATTTAGCGGGACAAGAGACCCAGTACTTC.

V is TRBV2 and J is TRBJ2-1; perhaps TRBD1 as D (5 bases). Germline V CDR1 and CDR2: SNHLY, FYNNEI. V was pared by 7 bases and J by 2 bases, with 18 bases between. CDR3 length: 16 amino acids. CDR3 residues: CASTLGLGEAYNEQFF. In DNA form, the CDR3 reads TGTGCCAGCACCCTCGGGTTAGGGGAAGCCTACAATGAGCAGTTCTTC.